These 28 T cell receptor beta chains came from one sample sequenced in a study of shared clonotypes between healthy human individuals. Sequencing was performed with immunoSEQ multiplex PCR; in TCRdb, only in-frame clones are kept and a portion is missing. This sample has roughly 700,000 clones, with approximately 79% found just once. Sequencing input: memory CD4+ T cells sorted from blood. Subset reported: CD45RA-negative fraction. These receptors were obtained from a woman aged 30 to 39 in good health.

The chain is built from TRBV29-1 and TRBJ1-1; 7 positions agree with TRBD1. The CDR3 has 13 residues. Germline CDR1 reads SQVTM; CDR2 reads ANQGSEA. Trimming removed 6 bases from V and 4 bases from J; junction bases left unmatched: 8. CDR3 residues: CSVPRQGGTEAFF. DNA of the CDR3: TGCAGCGTACCCAGACAGGGAGGCACTGAAGCTTTCTTT. Combining the CDR3 with reference TRBV29-1 and TRBJ1-1 gives the whole variable domain SAVISQKPSRDICQRGTSLTIQCQVDSQVTMMFWYRQQPGQSLTLIATANQGSEATYESGFVIDKFPISRPNLTFSTLTVSNMSPEDSSIYLCSVPRQGGTEAFFGQGTRLTVV.

The chain couples TRBV5-1 to TRBJ1-2, with 8 bases matching TRBD1. Germline CDR1 is SGHRS and CDR2 is YFSETQ. This CDR3 has 13 amino acids. With 3 bases clipped from V and 5 bases from J, the junction kept 3 bases outside the gene matches. The CDR3 region is CASSSTGEYGYTF. CDR3 coding DNA: TGCGCCAGCAGCTCGACAGGGGAGTATGGCTACACCTTC.

This rearrangement joins TRBV11-1 to TRBJ2-3; a weak D match, TRBD2 (5 bases). Deletions cut 8 bases from V and 2 bases from J, with 20 bases between. CDR3 length: 16 residues. The germline V gene has CDR1 SGHAT and CDR2 FQDESV (reference sequence). The CDR3 coding sequence is TGTGCCAGCGGCCAAATAGCGTCCATTAACACAGATACGCAGTATTTT. It specifies CASGQIASINTDTQYF. The full variable domain, with the rest looked up from reference TRBV11-1 and TRBJ2-3, is EAEVAQSPRYKITEKSQAVAFWCDPISGHATLYWYRQILGQGPELLVQFQDESVVDDSQLPKDRFSAERLKGVDSTLKIQPAELGDSAMYLCASGQIASINTDTQYFGPGTRLTVL.

The CDR3 here is CASRRTQGPQETQYF. DNA of the CDR3: TGTGCCAGCAGAAGAACCCAGGGACCCCAAGAGACCCAGTACTTC. The chain has TRBV7-9 and TRBJ2-5; the D call may be TRBD1 or TRBD2 (5 bases each). From germline, CDR1 is SEHNR and CDR2 FQNEAQ (reference sequence). The V end was cut by 6 bases, the J end by 1 base, with 15 bases between. The CDR3 has 15 residues.

The genes are TRBV28 and TRBJ2-3; D call uncertain. This CDR3 comprises 12 residues. Trimming took 5 bases from V and 6 from J, leaving 9 bases between them. CDR1 MDHEN and CDR2 SYDVKM come from the germline V gene. DNA for the CDR3: TGTGCCAGCAGTATTTACGGGGATACGCAGTATTTT. It codes for CASSIYGDTQYF.

V and J are TRBV2 and TRBJ2-3; the match to TRBD2 covers 8 bases. Trimming cost V 6 bases and J 2 bases; bases outside gene matches: 7. The CDR3 runs 15 residues. CDR1 is SNHLY and CDR2 is FYNNEI in the germline V gene. CDR3 sequence: CASRSGLEITDTQYF. CDR3 nucleotide sequence: TGTGCCAGCAGATCGGGACTAGAAATCACAGATACGCAGTATTTT.

This clone was found a few times. The chain is built from TRBV25-1 and TRBJ2-1; 9 bases map to TRBD2. The CDR3 loop spans 14 amino acids. In germline, CDR1 is MGHDK, CDR2 SYGVNS. The junction had 2 bases not matched to a gene; V was cut back by 8 bases and J by 0 bases. CDR3 protein: CASLSGSSYNEQFF. Here the CDR3 DNA reads TGTGCCAGCCTTAGCGGGAGCTCCTACAATGAGCAGTTCTTC.

V gene TRBV25-1 combines with J gene TRBJ1-4; D gene ambiguous. In germline, CDR1 is MGHDK, CDR2 SYGVNS. Trimming took off 4 bases at V and 5 bases at J, with 14 bases between the two ends. The CDR3 has 15 residues. CDR3 in amino acids: CASSGFLGINEKLFF. The DNA for the CDR3 is TGTGCCAGCAGTGGTTTCTTGGGGATCAATGAAAAACTGTTTTTT.

The gene calls are TRBV25-1 and TRBJ2-1; 9 bases line up with TRBD2. CDR3 length: 14 amino acids. CDR1 and CDR2 (germline): MGHDK, SYGVNS. Trimming took 1 base from V and 8 from J; bases not matched to a gene: 3. The DNA of the CDR3 is TGTGCCAGCAGTGAATCCCCTAGCGGGGATGAGCAGTTCTTC. The encoded protein is CASSESPSGDEQFF.

Only one count was recorded for this clone. The CDR3 loop reads CASSTGAEAEKLFF. For the CDR3, the DNA is TGCGCCAGCAGTACCGGGGCCGAAGCTGAAAAACTGTTTTTT. The chain employs TRBV10-1 and TRBJ1-4, with D perhaps matching TRBD1 (5 bases). V gave up 5 bases and J gave up 7 bases, with 14 bases separating them. This CDR3 contains 14 residues. In germline, CDR1 is WNHNN, CDR2 SYGVQD (reference sequence).

The genes are TRBV7-9 and TRBJ1-5, with no clear D. Per the germline V gene, CDR1 is SEHNR and CDR2 is FQNEAQ (reference sequence). The CDR3 runs to 14 residues. V was trimmed by 5 bases and J by 0 bases, leaving 8 bases between them. The CDR3 nucleotides read TGTGCCAGCAGCCGAGAAACTAGCAATCAGCCCCAGCATTTT. Protein: CASSRETSNQPQHF.

This clone was counted once. The chain has TRBV28 and TRBJ2-3; 7 bases line up with TRBD2. This CDR3 comprises 13 residues. The germline gives CDR1 MDHEN, CDR2 SYDVKM. V lost 8 bases and J lost 4; bases outside the gene matches: 6. Written as DNA, the CDR3 is TGTGCCAGCTCACGGGGGGATCCAGATACGCAGTATTTT. Translation gives CASSRGDPDTQYF.

The V call is TRBV5-1, the J call TRBJ2-3; D is undetermined. The ends were cut back, 0 bases at V and 6 bases at J, with 17 bases in the middle. Germline V gives CDR1 SGHRS, CDR2 YFSETQ. The CDR3 length is 16 residues. Here the CDR3 DNA reads TGCGCCAGCAGCTTGGCCTCCCAGAGCGTCGCGGATACGCAGTATTTT. Its protein is CASSLASQSVADTQYF.

The chain combines TRBV19 with TRBJ2-3; 8 nucleotides line up with TRBD1. Trimming took 3 bases from V and 1 from J; bases not matched to a gene: 12. The CDR3 is made up of 18 amino acids. From germline, CDR1 is LNHDA and CDR2 SQIVND (reference sequence). CDR3 region: CASSMSGQGEGGTDTQYF. As DNA, the CDR3 is TGTGCCAGTAGTATGTCCGGACAGGGCGAAGGGGGCACAGATACGCAGTATTTT.

This clone was recorded at least ten times. The DNA for the CDR3 is TGTGCCAGCAGCGTAGTAGGGACTGGAAACACCATATATTTT. Its translation: CASSVVGTGNTIYF. The chain carries TRBV9 and TRBJ1-3; D is unclear. Trimming took 0 bases from V and 2 from J, leaving 6 bases between them. CDR3 size: 14 residues. Germline assignment: CDR1 SGDLS and CDR2 YYNGEE.

The chain has TRBV5-1 and TRBJ2-7, with 8 nucleotides matching TRBD1. This CDR3 comprises 15 residues. The ends lost 3 bases at V and 0 bases at J; junction bases unmatched: 5. Germline CDR1 is SGHRS and CDR2 is YFSETQ. The CDR3 is CASSSGQGTSYEQYF. The CDR3 coding sequence is TGCGCCAGCAGCTCCGGACAGGGTACCTCCTACGAGCAGTACTTC.

This clone was observed many times. This chain connects TRBV30 to TRBJ2-3; tentative D call: TRBD2 (5 bases). V lost 5 bases, J lost 1 base, and 16 bases lay in between. The CDR3 totals 15 residues. Germline assignment: CDR1 GTSNPN and CDR2 SVGIG (reference sequence). This chain's CDR3 is CAWGGSLGRTDTQYF. CDR3 coding DNA: TGTGCCTGGGGCGGGTCCCTTGGGCGCACAGATACGCAGTATTTT.

Of note for this clone: Other DNA sequences in the same sample also yield this CDR3. The chain links TRBV6-5 to TRBJ1-2; tentatively, D is TRBD1 (5 bases). The V end was cut by 2 bases, the J end by 5 bases, with 6 bases between. The CDR3 sequence is 12 residues long. Germline loops: CDR1 MNHEY, CDR2 SVGAGI. The CDR3, as DNA: TGTGCCAGCAGTTACCGGGGGTATGGCTACACCTTC. Encoded protein: CASSYRGYGYTF.

This clone occurred once. The V and J genes are TRBV4-1 and TRBJ2-1, with D hard to call. V dropped 0 bases and J dropped 3 bases, with 12 bases sitting between them. CDR1 is MGHRA and CDR2 is YSYEKL in the germline V gene. There are 16 residues in the CDR3. For the CDR3, the DNA is TGCGCCAGCAGCCAAGAAGTGGGGAAAGACTACAATGAGCAGTTCTTC. Its translation is CASSQEVGKDYNEQFF.

The table lists this clone with a count of one. The V and J genes are TRBV28 and TRBJ2-5, with D perhaps TRBD2 (6 bases). Looked up from germline, CDR1 is MDHEN and CDR2 is SYDVKM. The germline V and J ends were trimmed by 5 bases and 7 bases, with 14 bases remaining between them. This CDR3 is 13 amino acids long. Here the CDR3 DNA reads TGTGCCAGCAGTCCCGGGAGTCGGGGGACCCAGTACTTC. Translating gives CASSPGSRGTQYF.

Concerning this clone itself: At one end, the junction sequence differs from germline, possibly due to a read error. The rearrangement uses TRBV2 and TRBJ1-1; D ambiguous. The CDR3 is made up of 12 amino acids. The germline V gene has CDR1 SNHLY and CDR2 FYNNEI. This CDR3 is CASSEAGLTAFF. DNA for the CDR3: TGTGCCAGCAGCGAAGCTGGGTTGACAGCTTTCTTT.

This chain links TRBV11-3 with TRBJ1-1; 9 nucleotides match TRBD1. The CDR3 sequence is 15 residues long. Germline V lookup: CDR1 SGHNT, CDR2 YENEEA. The junction had 3 bases not matched to a gene; V was cut back by 1 base and J by 3 bases. The CDR3 DNA follows: TGTGCCAGCAGCTTAGGGACAGGGGAGGACACTGAAGCTTTCTTT. This sequence encodes CASSLGTGEDTEAFF. Full variable domain (rest looked up from reference TRBV11-3 and TRBJ1-1): EAGVVQSPRYKIIEKKQPVAFWCNPISGHNTLYWYLQNLGQGPELLIRYENEEAVDDSQLPKDRFSAERLKGVDSTLKIQPAELGDSAVYLCASSLGTGEDTEAFFGQGTRLTVV.

The chain has TRBV19 and TRBJ2-1; 8 nucleotides match TRBD1. Germline lookup yields CDR1 LNHDA and CDR2 SQIVND (reference sequence). CDR3 length: 14 amino acids. Germline trimming cut 5 bases from V and 7 bases from J; bases unmatched to any gene: 7. CDR3 DNA sequence: TGTGCCAGTAGTTCACAGGGGGGCTGGAATGAGCAGTTCTTC. It specifies CASSSQGGWNEQFF.

This clone came up once. V and J are TRBV19 and TRBJ1-1, with a possible D match to TRBD1 (5 bases). The germline CDR1 and CDR2 sequences are LNHDA and SQIVND (reference sequence). The CDR3 spans 13 residues. The V gene lost 4 bases and the J gene lost 4 bases, with 10 bases spanning the gap. The CDR3 nucleotides read TGTGCCAGTAGTACCACCCAGGGCACTGAAGCTTTCTTT. Residues: CASSTTQGTEAFF.

The chain combines TRBV29-1 with TRBJ2-7; D not resolved. In germline, CDR1 is SQVTM, CDR2 ANQGSEA. CDR3 length: 14 amino acids. The V gene lost 2 bases and the J gene lost 0 bases, with 11 bases spanning the gap. The CDR3 is CSVETAGNSYEQYF. The CDR3 DNA reads TGCAGCGTTGAAACCGCAGGAAACTCCTACGAGCAGTACTTC.

J is TRBJ2-2 and V is TRBV15; no clear D. The CDR3 consists of 15 residues. Germline values: CDR1 LNHNV, CDR2 YYDKDF (reference sequence). The ends were cut back, 8 bases at V and 0 bases at J, with 13 bases in the middle. The CDR3 is CATARSSANTGELFF. In DNA form, the CDR3 reads TGTGCCACCGCCCGGTCGTCCGCGAACACCGGGGAGCTGTTTTTT.

This clone appeared a few times. The genes are TRBV6-1 and TRBJ2-7, with D unclear. V gave up 4 bases and J gave up 0 bases, with 13 bases separating them. Germline-derived CDR1 and CDR2 are MNHNS and SASEGT. This CDR3 spans 15 amino acids. The CDR3 spells CASSGNRLSSYEQYF. Here the CDR3 DNA reads TGTGCCAGCAGTGGTAATCGGCTGAGCTCCTACGAGCAGTACTTC.

This clone showed up just once. The chain uses TRBV10-2 and TRBJ1-4; 10 nucleotides line up with TRBD1. This CDR3 region has 14 residues. In germline, CDR1 is WSHSY, CDR2 SAAADI. The trim removed 6 bases at V and 6 bases at J, leaving 4 bases unmatched. The CDR3 region is CASRPGTGDEKLFF. CDR3 bases: TGCGCCAGCAGGCCCGGGACAGGGGATGAAAAACTGTTTTTT.